This T cell receptor beta chain was retrieved from a study of T cell responses to AZD1222 COVID-19 vaccine (dated by TCRdb to the early 2020s). Study-wide context: A total of over 230 trial participants underwent TCR sequencing, of whom about 200 had received two doses of AZD1222 and around 25 had received two doses of the MenACWY control vaccine. Trial participants were enrolled into age subgroups of 18-55, 56-69 and 70-plus years, which contained about 150, 28 and 57 TCR-sequenced participants, respectively. The research as a whole found: CD4 TCRs associated with the vaccine covered the entire spike protein, and the dominant responses were in regions 160-218 and 743-854. Participants were mostly white British and included more females than males, and it was suggested by the authors that clonal diversity may have been underestimated. Conclusions about previously exposed vaccinees are limited, since just five to seven AZD1222 recipients were seropositive for SARS-CoV-2 at baseline. The 56-69-year group was small, and its depth increase did not reach significance, likely because of low power. Nearly half of unique spike-specific TCRs reportedly recognized epitopes outside regions mutated in the B.1.351 and B.1.1.7 variants. After two AZD1222 doses, both the breadth and the depth of spike-specific TCRs were significantly higher than at day 0 and than in MenACWY recipients. Because no day 14 peak-response samples were available, the repertoires could be characterized only after the peak T cell response.

In its sample, this clone was seen once. Its antigen is not yet known. Per-base qualities were not stored, and no clone one base away is much larger. For CDR1 and CDR2, the germline V gene lists MNHEY and SVGEGT. Inclusive of the bounding cysteine and phenylalanine, the CDR3 is 14 residues long. Just CDR3 DNA is preserved here, 42 bases in frame from base 1. V lost 2 bases and J lost 6 bases, and the count of bases not matched to a germline gene is 3. The CDR3 regions of human TCRbeta chains were subjected to immunosequencing. The paper's data handling went like this. Repertoire TCRs were matched against a reference library of SARS-CoV-2-specific TCRs generated with the MIRA antigen-specificity platform. Breadth was defined as the fraction of unique TCRs that were SARS-CoV-2-associated. Depth was defined as the fraction of total T cells that were SARS-CoV-2-associated. Using the MIRA data, every spike-specific TCR was mapped to the spike region that the TCR reacted to and assigned to either a CD4 or a CD8 class. Log10-transformed breadth and depth values were compared by one-way ANOVA with Sidak's multiple comparisons tests. The immuneACCESS repertoire file appears here via TCRdb, limited to in-frame rearrangements. These files lack a portion of the clones; in checked studies, under half of the deficit traces to unresolved V genes, and the cause of the others is not known. V, J and clone size reflect that table, while D and trimming were determined from the DNA. In all, the sample holds tens of thousands of clones, and around 90% of those were seen once. Roughly 6.7% of the sample rests with the top ten.

Per the publication, the time point label means: about 28 days (+/-7) after the second vaccine dose. The treatment or condition label, as the study defines it: meningococcal conjugate vaccine given as trial control. Samples from vaccinated people were obtained from the UK trials COV001 and COV002, which included a single-blind randomized controlled phase 2/3 trial of AZD1222 (ChAdOx1 nCoV-19) in healthy adults. Trial participant PBMC samples were collected at day 0 and day 28 after the second dose for TCRbeta chain sequencing. This sequence was found in an adult who received the MenACWY meningococcal vaccine as a control. This receptor chain uses TRBV6-2 or TRBV6-3 and TRBJ2-1; 8 middle bases align to TRBD2. The source material was peripheral blood, sampled 28 days after the second dose of the MenACWY control vaccine. The CDR3 has the sequence CASSYEGTSNEQFF. The DNA is TGTGCCAGCAGTTACGAAGGGACTAGCAATGAGCAGTTCTTC.